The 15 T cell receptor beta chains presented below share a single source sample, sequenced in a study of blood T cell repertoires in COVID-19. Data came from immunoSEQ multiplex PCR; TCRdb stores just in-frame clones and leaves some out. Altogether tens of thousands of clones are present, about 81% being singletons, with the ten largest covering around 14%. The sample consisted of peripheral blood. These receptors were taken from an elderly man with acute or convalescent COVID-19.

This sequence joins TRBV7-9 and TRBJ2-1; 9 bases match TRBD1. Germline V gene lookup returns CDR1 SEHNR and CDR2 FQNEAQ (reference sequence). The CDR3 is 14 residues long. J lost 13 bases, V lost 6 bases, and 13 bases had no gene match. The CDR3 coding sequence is TGTGCCAGCAGTTATGGGAGGGACAGGGATTTCCAGTTCTTC. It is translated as CASSYGRDRDFQFF.

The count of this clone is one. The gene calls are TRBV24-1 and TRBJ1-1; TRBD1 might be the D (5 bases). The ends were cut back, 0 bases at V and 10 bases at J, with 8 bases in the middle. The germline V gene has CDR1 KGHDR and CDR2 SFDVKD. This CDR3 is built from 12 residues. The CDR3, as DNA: TGTGCCACCAGTGATTTGGACAGCCGAGCTTTCTTT. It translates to CATSDLDSRAFF.

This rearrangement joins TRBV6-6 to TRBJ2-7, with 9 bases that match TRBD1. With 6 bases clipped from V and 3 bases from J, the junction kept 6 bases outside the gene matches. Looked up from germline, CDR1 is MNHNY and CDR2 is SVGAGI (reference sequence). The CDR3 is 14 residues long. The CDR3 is CASSHRDRVYEQYF. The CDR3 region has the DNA TGTGCCAGCAGCCACCGGGACAGGGTCTACGAGCAGTACTTC.

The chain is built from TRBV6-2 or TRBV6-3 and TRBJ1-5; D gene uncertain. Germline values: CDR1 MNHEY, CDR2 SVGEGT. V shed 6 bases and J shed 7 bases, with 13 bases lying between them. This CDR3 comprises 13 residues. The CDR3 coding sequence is TGTGCCAGCAGCCCCACCCTGACACAGCCCCAGCATTTT. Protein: CASSPTLTQPQHF.

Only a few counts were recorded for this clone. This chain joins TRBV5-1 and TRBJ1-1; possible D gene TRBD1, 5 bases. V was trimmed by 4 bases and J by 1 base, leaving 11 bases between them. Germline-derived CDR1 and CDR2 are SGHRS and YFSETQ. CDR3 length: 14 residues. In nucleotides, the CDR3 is TGCGCCAGCAGCGACCCTACAGGGAACACTGAAGCTTTCTTT. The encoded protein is CASSDPTGNTEAFF.

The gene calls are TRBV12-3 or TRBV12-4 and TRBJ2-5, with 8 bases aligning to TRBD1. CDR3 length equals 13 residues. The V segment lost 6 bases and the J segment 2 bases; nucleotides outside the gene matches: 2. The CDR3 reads CASRRTGQETQYF. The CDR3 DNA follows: TGTGCCAGCAGACGGACAGGGCAAGAGACCCAGTACTTC.

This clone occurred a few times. The CDR3 sequence is CASTGTGDSPLHF. The DNA for the CDR3 is TGTGCCAGCACCGGGACAGGGGATTCACCCCTCCACTTT. V is TRBV27 and J is TRBJ1-6, with 10 bases that match TRBD1. The CDR3 contains 13 residues. The germline gives CDR1 MNHEY, CDR2 SMNVEV (reference sequence). V lost 7 bases, J lost 8 bases, and 2 bases stayed unmatched.

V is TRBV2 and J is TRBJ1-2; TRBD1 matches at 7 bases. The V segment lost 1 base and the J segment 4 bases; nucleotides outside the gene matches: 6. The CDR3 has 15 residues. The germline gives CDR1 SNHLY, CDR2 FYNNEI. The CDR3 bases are TGTGCCAGCAGTGAAGGAGGGGGCGCGGGCTATGGCTACACCTTC. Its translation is CASSEGGGAGYGYTF.

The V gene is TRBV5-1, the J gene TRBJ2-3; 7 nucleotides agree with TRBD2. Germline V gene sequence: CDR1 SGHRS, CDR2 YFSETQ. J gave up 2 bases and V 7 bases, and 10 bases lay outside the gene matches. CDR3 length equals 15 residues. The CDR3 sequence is CASGRRGDFTDTQYF. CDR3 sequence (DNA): TGCGCCAGCGGCCGTCGGGGGGACTTCACAGATACGCAGTATTTT.

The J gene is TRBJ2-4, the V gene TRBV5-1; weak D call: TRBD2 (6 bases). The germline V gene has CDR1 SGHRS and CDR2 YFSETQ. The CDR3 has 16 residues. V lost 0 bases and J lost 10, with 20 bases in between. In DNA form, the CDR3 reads TGCGCCAGCAGCTTGGAGCGGGCGGGGCGCAGGGAAATTCAGTACTTC. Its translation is CASSLERAGRREIQYF.

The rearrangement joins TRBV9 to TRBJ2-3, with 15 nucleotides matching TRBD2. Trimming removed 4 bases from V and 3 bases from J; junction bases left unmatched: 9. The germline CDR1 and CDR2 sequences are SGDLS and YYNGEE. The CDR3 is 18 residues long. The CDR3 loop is CASSFGLAGGPLTDTQYF. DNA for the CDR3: TGTGCCAGCAGCTTCGGACTAGCGGGGGGGCCGCTGACAGATACGCAGTATTTT.

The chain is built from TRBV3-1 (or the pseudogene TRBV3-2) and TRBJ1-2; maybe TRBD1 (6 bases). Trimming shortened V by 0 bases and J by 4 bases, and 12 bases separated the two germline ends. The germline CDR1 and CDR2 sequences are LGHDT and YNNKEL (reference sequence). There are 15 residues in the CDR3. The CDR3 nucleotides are TGTGCCAGCAGCCAAGACGGACAGTACTTCTATGGCTACACCTTC. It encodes CASSQDGQYFYGYTF.

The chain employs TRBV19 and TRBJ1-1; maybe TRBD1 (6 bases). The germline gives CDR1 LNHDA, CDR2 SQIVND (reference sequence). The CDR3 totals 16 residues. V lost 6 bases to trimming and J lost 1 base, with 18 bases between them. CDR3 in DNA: TGTGCCAGTAGGCGCTTGACAGGCCCACAGAACACTGAAGCTTTCTTT. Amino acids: CASRRLTGPQNTEAFF.

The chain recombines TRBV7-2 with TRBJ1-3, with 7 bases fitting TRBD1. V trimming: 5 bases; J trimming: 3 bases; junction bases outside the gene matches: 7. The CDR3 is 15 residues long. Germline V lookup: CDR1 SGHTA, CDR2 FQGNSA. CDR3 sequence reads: CASSRRTGSGNTIYF. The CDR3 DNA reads TGTGCCAGCAGCCGCCGGACAGGAAGTGGAAACACCATATATTTT.

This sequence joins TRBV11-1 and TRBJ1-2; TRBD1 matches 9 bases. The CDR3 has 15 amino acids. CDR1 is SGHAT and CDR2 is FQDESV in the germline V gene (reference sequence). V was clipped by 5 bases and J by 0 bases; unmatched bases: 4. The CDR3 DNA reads TGTGCCAGCAGCCCACAGGGGGCGGCTAACTATGGCTACACCTTC. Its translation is CASSPQGAANYGYTF.